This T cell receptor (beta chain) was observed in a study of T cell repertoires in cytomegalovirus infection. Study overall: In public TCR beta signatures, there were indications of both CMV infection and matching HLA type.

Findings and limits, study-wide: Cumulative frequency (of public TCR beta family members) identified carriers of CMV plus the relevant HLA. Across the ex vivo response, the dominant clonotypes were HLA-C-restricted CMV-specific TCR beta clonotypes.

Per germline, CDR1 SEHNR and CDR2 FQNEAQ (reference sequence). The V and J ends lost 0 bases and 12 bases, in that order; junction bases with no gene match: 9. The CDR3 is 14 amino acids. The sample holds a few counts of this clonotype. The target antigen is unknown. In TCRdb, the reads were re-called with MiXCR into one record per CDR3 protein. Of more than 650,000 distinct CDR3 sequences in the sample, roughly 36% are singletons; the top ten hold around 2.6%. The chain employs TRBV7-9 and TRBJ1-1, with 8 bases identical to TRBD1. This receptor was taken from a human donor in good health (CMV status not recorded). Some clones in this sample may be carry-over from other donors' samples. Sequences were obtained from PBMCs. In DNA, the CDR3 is TGTGCCAGCAGCTTAGCAACGACAGGGGAGAGTTCTTTCTTT. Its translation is CASSLATTGESSFF.